This T cell receptor beta chain originates from a study of blood T cell repertoires in COVID-19. For the study at large: The United States, Italy and Spain supplied acute and convalescent COVID-19 samples. T cells, B-cell-depleted T cells, or PBMCs supplied cDNA or gDNA.

In the original processing: Scientists estimated how many nucleated cells there were by amplifying reference gene primers. Produced via immunoSEQ multiplex PCR; TCRdb's table is partial and in-frame only. V and J calls and clone size are copied from that table; D and trimming were computed from the DNA. The table lists about 200,000 clones, roughly nine tenths of them singletons, with 0.6% to 1% in the top ten. V was trimmed by 3 bases and J by 5 bases, leaving 10 bases between them. This CDR3 has 13 amino acids. Per germline, CDR1 SGHVS and CDR2 FQNEAQ. V gene TRBV7-8 combines with J gene TRBJ2-5; TRBD1 might be the D (6 bases). This clonotype was obtained from a woman aged 70-85 years with acute or convalescent COVID-19. The sequenced sample was peripheral blood. CDR3 nucleotide sequence: TGTGCCAGCAGCTTCGACAGGCGGGAGACCCAGTACTTC. This encodes CASSFDRRETQYF.